The sequence of this T cell receptor (beta chain) was determined in a study of T cell responses to AZD1222 COVID-19 vaccine. The CDR3 length is 11 residues. The V end was cut by 3 bases, the J end by 0 bases, with 0 bases between. From germline, CDR1 is MGHRA and CDR2 YSYEKL. For this clone: Its antigen is as yet unknown.

Study-level findings and limits: Baseline seropositivity occurred in only a handful of AZD1222 recipients.

TCRdb's table, derived via immunoSEQ multiplex PCR, lists solely in-frame clones and lacks some. This repertoire shows roughly 150,000 clones, 90% found once; its top ten account for less than 2%. This TCR was sampled from an adult in good health. Specimen: peripheral blood, collected on day 0 of AZD1222 vaccination. The V call is TRBV4-1, the J call TRBJ2-7; D is uncertain. CDR3 coding DNA: TGCGCCAGCAGCCACTCCTACGAGCAGTACTTC. Protein sequence: CASSHSYEQYF.